These 16 T cell receptor beta chains were sequenced from one sample in a study. TCRdb's table, derived via immunoSEQ multiplex PCR, lists solely in-frame clones and lacks some. The table records some 70,000 clones, around 93% of them present only once. The specimen sequenced was PBMCs. Receptors were obtained from a man aged 35 to 55 with rheumatoid arthritis.

CDR3 region: CASSLSSVAYEQYF. Here the CDR3 DNA reads TGTGCCAGCAGCCTGAGTTCTGTGGCCTACGAGCAGTACTTC. The chain is built from TRBV6-6 and TRBJ2-7; unclear D gene. Germline values: CDR1 MNHNY, CDR2 SVGAGI (reference sequence). V gave up 6 bases and J gave up 2 bases, with 14 bases separating them. CDR3 size: 14 residues.

V usage is TRBV4-2 and J usage is TRBJ2-1; TRBD2 agrees at 7 bases. Germline V gene sequence: CDR1 LGHNA, CDR2 YNFKEQ. CDR3 length equals 18 residues. J was trimmed by 1 base and V by 1 base; bases with no gene match: 10. The CDR3 sequence: CASSQGGTSAPSYNEQFF. The CDR3 nucleotides are TGTGCCAGCAGCCAAGGAGGAACTAGCGCCCCGTCCTACAATGAGCAGTTCTTC.

This chain uses TRBV6-5 with TRBJ2-7; perhaps D is TRBD1 or TRBD2 (5 bases each). Trimming cost V 1 base and J 2 bases, with 12 bases left between them. This CDR3 spans 15 amino acids. Germline V CDR1 and CDR2: MNHEY, SVGAGI. CDR3 sequence reads: CASSYWAGRTYEQYF. For the CDR3, the DNA is TGTGCCAGCAGTTACTGGGCAGGGAGAACCTACGAGCAGTACTTC.

The chain has TRBV6-2 or TRBV6-3 and TRBJ2-1; D tentatively fits TRBD1 or TRBD2 (6 bases each). Germline V gene lookup returns CDR1 MNHEY and CDR2 SVGEGT. The CDR3 is made up of 16 amino acids. Deletions cut 2 bases from V and 9 bases from J, with 20 bases between. The CDR3 loop reads CASSYRGTPSLLEQFF. DNA of the CDR3: TGTGCCAGCAGTTACAGGGGGACTCCGAGCTTGCTTGAGCAGTTCTTC.

The rearrangement links TRBV9 to TRBJ1-1; 11 nucleotides match TRBD1. The germline V gene encodes CDR1 SGDLS and CDR2 YYNGEE. The length of the CDR3 is 13 residues. Unmatched junction bases numbered 0, after V lost 0 bases and J lost 8 bases. The CDR3: CASSVGTGGEAFF. The CDR3 DNA sequence: TGTGCCAGCAGCGTAGGGACAGGGGGCGAAGCTTTCTTT.

This chain links TRBV19 with TRBJ2-7; 11 bases are shared with TRBD2. The CDR3 contains 15 residues. V shed 3 bases and J 6 bases; nucleotides not matched to a gene: 7. Germline V gene sequence: CDR1 LNHDA, CDR2 SQIVND (reference sequence). The CDR3 DNA sequence: TGTGCCAGTAGTATTTTGACTAGCGGGGTCGTCGAGCAGTACTTC. This sequence encodes CASSILTSGVVEQYF.

The chain couples TRBV11-3 to TRBJ2-5; 12 bases fit TRBD2. The CDR3 contains 16 residues. From germline, CDR1 is SGHNT and CDR2 YENEEA. V trimming: 5 bases; J trimming: 4 bases; junction bases outside the gene matches: 8. CDR3 residues: CASSLGTSGSRETQYF. CDR3 nucleotides: TGTGCCAGCAGCCTCGGGACTAGCGGGTCGAGAGAGACCCAGTACTTC.

V is TRBV29-1 and J is TRBJ1-4; TRBD1 is a possible D gene (5 bases). Germline CDR1 SQVTM, CDR2 ANQGSEA. This CDR3 has 14 amino acids. Trimming took off 4 bases at V and 8 bases at J, with 17 bases between the two ends. The chain's CDR3 is CSVGGAGRVEKLFF. DNA of the CDR3: TGCAGCGTTGGCGGGGCAGGGCGGGTGGAAAAACTGTTTTTT.

V usage is TRBV7-9 and J usage is TRBJ1-3, with D tentatively TRBD1 (6 bases). V shed 2 bases and J shed 2 bases, with 13 bases lying between them. This CDR3 spans 16 amino acids. CDR1 SEHNR and CDR2 FQNEAQ come from the germline V gene (reference sequence). The CDR3 loop reads CASSLLGDIPGNTIYF. Here the CDR3 DNA reads TGTGCCAGCAGCTTACTTGGGGACATCCCTGGAAACACCATATATTTT.

This rearrangement joins TRBV11-2 to TRBJ2-7; D remains ambiguous. Germline CDR1 and CDR2: SGHAT and FQNNGV. V was pared by 4 bases and J by 0 bases, with 10 bases between. This CDR3 is 14 amino acids long. The CDR3 DNA follows: TGTGCCAGCAGCTCTGGCGGTAGCTCCTACGAGCAGTACTTC. Encoded protein: CASSSGGSSYEQYF. Using reference TRBV11-2 and TRBJ2-7 for the parts outside the CDR3, the full variable domain is EAGVAQSPRYKIIEKRQSVAFWCNPISGHATLYWYQQILGQGPKLLIQFQNNGVVDDSQLPKDRFSAERLKGVDSTLKIQPAKLEDSAVYLCASSSGGSSYEQYFGPGTRLTVT.

V is TRBV28 and J is TRBJ1-2, with a weak D call TRBD1 (6 bases). V lost 4 bases, J lost 4 bases, and 16 bases lay in between. Germline lookup yields CDR1 MDHEN and CDR2 SYDVKM. This CDR3 comprises 15 residues. Here the CDR3 DNA reads TGTGCCAGCAGTTCCTCAGGGGCCCTAAGCTATGGCTACACCTTC. Translated: CASSSSGALSYGYTF.

V and J are TRBV7-3 and TRBJ1-6; D remains ambiguous. Deletions cut 1 base from V and 6 bases from J, with 10 bases between. CDR1 is SGHTA and CDR2 is FQGTGA in the germline V gene. The CDR3 sequence is 15 residues long. CDR3 in amino acids: CASSLKGNSNSPLHF. The DNA of the CDR3 is TGTGCCAGCAGCTTAAAAGGAAACTCTAATTCACCCCTCCACTTT. Full variable domain (outside the CDR3, taken from reference TRBV7-3 and TRBJ1-6): GAGVSQTPSNKVTEKGKYVELRCDPISGHTALYWYRQSLGQGPEFLIYFQGTGAADDSGLPNDRFFAVRPEGSVSTLKIQRTERGDSAVYLCASSLKGNSNSPLHFGNGTRLTVT.

CDR3 DNA sequence: TGTGCCACCAGGGGGCCAGACTTTAATGAAAAACTGTTTTTT. This gives the protein CATRGPDFNEKLFF. This rearrangement joins TRBV15 to TRBJ1-4, with D possibly being TRBD1 (5 bases). CDR1 is LNHNV, CDR2 YYDKDF, per germline (reference sequence). Trimming removed 6 bases at V and 4 bases at J, with 12 bases between. The CDR3 spans 14 residues.

The CDR3 coding sequence is TGTGCCAGCAGCCAAGGCCCGGGACAGGCCGACAATGAGCAGTTCTTC. Amino acid sequence: CASSQGPGQADNEQFF. The chain couples TRBV7-2 to TRBJ2-1; 8 bases match TRBD1. J was trimmed by 5 bases and V by 5 bases; bases with no gene match: 11. CDR1 is SGHTA and CDR2 is FQGNSA in the germline V gene. CDR3 length: 16 amino acids. The variable domain in full, completed from reference TRBV7-2 and TRBJ2-1, reads GAGVSQSPSNKVTEKGKDVELRCDPISGHTALYWYRQSLGQGLEFLIYFQGNSAPDKSGLPSDRFSAERTGGSVSTLTIQRTQQEDSAVYLCASSQGPGQADNEQFFGPGTRLTVL.

Comment on this clone: The junction does not match germline at one end; this may be a read error. The rearrangement joins TRBV30 to TRBJ2-7, with D uncertain. This CDR3 has 11 amino acids. The germline V gene has CDR1 GTSNPN and CDR2 SVGIG (reference sequence). The CDR3 is CAWSVQGPVTF. The CDR3 DNA reads TGTGCCTGGAGTGTACAAGGGCCCGTTACATTC. Full variable domain (rest looked up from reference TRBV30 and TRBJ2-7): SQTIHQWPATLVQPVGSPLSLECTVEGTSNPNLYWYRQAAGRGLQLLFYSVGIGQISSEVPQNLSASRPQDRQFILSSKKLLLSDSGFYLCAWSVQGPVTFGPGTRLTVT.

The chain carries TRBV27 and TRBJ2-3; possibly TRBD1 or TRBD2 for D (6 bases each). The CDR3 contains 17 residues. Trimming removed 5 bases at V and 1 base at J, with 19 bases between. Germline CDR1 and CDR2: MNHEY and SMNVEV (reference sequence). The CDR3 region is CASSPLRGVMGTDTQYF. In DNA, the CDR3 is TGTGCCAGCAGTCCACTGAGGGGGGTAATGGGCACAGATACGCAGTATTTT.